This record looks at one TCR beta chain sequence and its context. This clonotype was counted ten times or more. Its antigen specificity is not known. Qualities for individual bases were not recorded, and no much larger clone is one base off. The data stem from a study of human T cells and chemical hapten exposure (dated by TCRdb to about 2021). For the wider study: For sensitization, 2% DPC in acetone was applied to a roughly 2 cm by roughly 2 cm area of upper inner arm skin. Alopecia areata with under or over 50% scalp involvement, alopecia totalis and alopecia universalis were represented in the patient cohort, which was mostly female. Blood samples were taken from patients before sensitization (week 0) and then at 2, 6 and about 24 weeks after DPC sensitization. This study followed changes in the peripheral blood TCR repertoire in vivo during primary and secondary sensitization of alopecia patients to the hapten diphenylcyclopropenone (DPC). Patients additionally received weekly therapeutic DPC doses to the scalp throughout the roughly 25-week study period. Under 30 alopecia patients gave blood for TCR sequencing at one to four time points (pre-sensitization, 2, 6 and 24 weeks). Patch testing on the upper back used Finn chambers containing 0.01% DPC, with scoring done after 6 days according to International Contact Dermatitis Research Group standards. Libraries were pooled for sequencing, and variation in per-sample TCR yields was attributed mainly to small differences in library volumes within the pool. Overall study outcomes, separate from this receptor: The number of TCRs above 1 in 1000 frequency did not change with DPC sensitization; there was no evidence of global repertoire structure alterations. Alopecia, a presumed autoimmune disease, was present in all patients, so the immune response of the patients might differ from that of healthy individuals. After repeated subsampling, the strength of the expansion versus patch-test correlation and the threshold at which it became significant changed. A positive correlation was found between the number of PT1 expanded TCRs and patch test score, with significance reached at thresholds 8, 16 and 32 but not 4. Significantly more large CDR3 similarity clusters were formed by expanded TCRs than by pre-sensitization or healthy control sets, consistent with antigen-driven responses.

The V end loses 7 bases and the J end loses 2 bases, and a stretch of 17 bases separates them. From the cysteine up to the phenylalanine, the CDR3 has a length of 15 residues. CDR3 DNA only is kept here, 45 bases in frame from base 1. CDR1 WSHSY and CDR2 SAAADI are derived from the germline V gene. Library creation used RACE. The listed sequencing device is NextSeq 500. During library preparation, unique molecular identifiers were attached to individual cDNA molecules so that TCRs could be counted in a quantitative, reproducible way. From each blood RNA sample, both TCR alpha and TCR beta chains were sequenced. As for how the authors treated the data: Samples had a median of about 96,000 TCRs, with a range from roughly 23,224 to 700,000. V, J and CDR3 annotation of the TCR reads was carried out using the Decombinator software suite. To make PS versus PT1 abundance plots, every sample was subsampled to the same number of TCRs (28,000). TCRs were defined as expanded if absent before sensitization and observed at least eight times at the 2-week time point. The public reads were reanalyzed by TCRdb: fastp trimming at Q25, MiXCR alignment, in-frame beta chains only. CDR3 protein duplicates are merged, each entry listing the most common genes and DNA. None of the V and J calls come from the authors' own analysis; TCRdb made them. In this sample the table shows about 340,000 distinct CDR3 sequences, around 7% of which occur a single time. The ten largest clones take up 7.5% to 9% of the sample.

The time point label, as the study defines it: patch test 1, 2 weeks after DPC sensitization. The treatment or condition label, as the study defines it: therapeutic diphenylcyclopropenone sensitization with weekly scalp DPC. At every patch-test visit, the blood draw took place before the patch test was put on. To be eligible, patients had to be aged 18 to 70, diagnosed with alopecia and judged suitable for DPC therapy, while pregnant patients were excluded. Total RNA was isolated from unfractionated whole blood collected in Tempus Blood RNA tubes. The chain employs TRBV10-2 and TRBJ1-1, with the D gene call left open. The starting material was whole blood, obtained in connection with sensitization to the hapten diphenylcyclopropenone (DPC). This clonotype was obtained from a young woman with alopecia areata. Some clones in this sample may be carry-over from other donors' samples. The nucleotides read TGCGCCAGCATGCTCCTGACCCCCTTCAACACTGAAGCTTTCTTT. Protein translation: CASMLLTPFNTEAFF.